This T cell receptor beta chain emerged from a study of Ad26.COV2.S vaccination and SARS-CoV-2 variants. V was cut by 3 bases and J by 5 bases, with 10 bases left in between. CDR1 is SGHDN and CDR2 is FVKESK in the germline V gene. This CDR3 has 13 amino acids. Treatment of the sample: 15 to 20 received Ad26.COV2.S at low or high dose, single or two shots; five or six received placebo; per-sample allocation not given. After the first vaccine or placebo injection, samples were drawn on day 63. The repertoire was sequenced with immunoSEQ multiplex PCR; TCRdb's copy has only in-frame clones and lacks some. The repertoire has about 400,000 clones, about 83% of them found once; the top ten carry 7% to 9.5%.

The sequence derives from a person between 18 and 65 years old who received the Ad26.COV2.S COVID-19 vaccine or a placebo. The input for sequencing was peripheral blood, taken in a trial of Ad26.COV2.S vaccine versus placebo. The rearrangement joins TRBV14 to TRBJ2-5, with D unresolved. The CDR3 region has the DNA TGTGCCAGCAGCCAGACGGAGTGGGAGACCCAGTACTTC. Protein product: CASSQTEWETQYF.